This is a list of T cell receptor beta chains from one sample in a study of CD8+ T cells in alopecia areata. This table comes from immunoSEQ multiplex PCR, and its TCRdb copy is limited to in-frame clones, with some not included. Among approximately 210,000 clones listed, more than 55% were seen once. The material was CD4+ T cells sorted from blood, obtained at week 49, from a patient treated with tofacitinib. The receptors were gathered from a human donor with alopecia areata. The CDR3 runs from the conserved cysteine through the conserved F or W. D genes are given only for firm matches. Expanded clones get a size class; other rows say once, few or many, or leave the size out.

d_call,v_call,cdr3_length,j_call,clone_size,cdr3_aa,cdr3_nt
-,TRBV5-4,13,TRBJ2-1,-,CASSPTGYNEQFF,TGTGCCAGCAGCCCGACAGGCTACAATGAGCAGTTCTTC
-,TRBV7-8,16,TRBJ2-1,-,CASSQRTVFSYNEQFF,TGTGCCAGCAGCCAACGGACAGTCTTTTCGTACAATGAGCAGTTCTTC
TRBD1,TRBV25-1,15,TRBJ1-2,-,CASSDPQGAIGGYTF,TGTGCCAGCAGTGACCCACAGGGGGCGATTGGCGGCTACACCTTC
-,TRBV11-2,14,TRBJ1-1,-,CASRPTRPNTEAFF,TGTGCCAGCAGGCCAACACGGCCGAACACTGAAGCTTTCTTT
-,TRBV30,18,TRBJ1-2,-,CAWTLSRLFRTQVTGYTF,TGTGCCTGGACCCTATCCCGTCTGTTCAGGACCCAGGTGACTGGCTACACCTTC
-,TRBV6-1,14,TRBJ2-2,-,CASSEPRGDGELFF,TGTGCCAGCAGTGAACCCAGGGGGGACGGGGAGCTGTTTTTT
-,TRBV30,11,TRBJ1-1,-,CAWNTGIVAFF,TGTGCCTGGAATACCGGGATAGTAGCTTTCTTT
-,TRBV6-5,13,TRBJ1-2,-,CACTRGSGYGYTF,TGTGCCTGCACCAGGGGAAGCGGTTATGGCTACACCTTC
TRBD2,TRBV4-3,18,TRBJ2-3,-,CTSSQNMGLAGTTDTQYF,TGCACCAGCAGCCAAAATATGGGACTAGCGGGGACCACAGATACGCAGTATTTT
-,TRBV28,12,TRBJ2-2,-,CASSLYTGELFF,TGTGCCAGCAGTTTATACACCGGGGAGCTGTTTTTT
TRBD1,TRBV10-3,14,TRBJ1-4,-,CAIGQAATNEKLFF,TGTGCCATCGGACAGGCCGCAACTAATGAAAAACTGTTTTTT
TRBD2,TRBV19,16,TRBJ2-5,once,CASSSTPQGLAETQYF,TGTGCCAGTAGTTCAACACCACAAGGACTAGCGGAGACCCAGTACTTC
-,TRBV25-1,13,TRBJ1-2,-,CASSWVGGRGYTF,TGTGCCAGCAGTTGGGTAGGGGGTAGAGGCTACACCTTC
-,TRBV19,13,TRBJ1-2,-,CASSNARVSGYTF,TGTGCCAGTAGTAACGCTCGCGTCAGTGGCTACACCTTC
-,TRBV2,14,TRBJ2-4,-,CASAGSLAKNIQYF,TGTGCCAGCGCAGGGTCCTTAGCCAAAAACATTCAGTACTTC
TRBD1,TRBV27,16,TRBJ2-1,-,CASTRRGQGSYNEQFF,TGTGCCAGCACCCGGAGGGGACAGGGATCCTACAATGAGCAGTTCTTC
-,TRBV7-6,15,TRBJ2-1,few,CASSPAGVFGNEQFF,TGTGCCAGCAGCCCCGCAGGGGTATTCGGGAATGAGCAGTTCTTC
-,TRBV2,12,TRBJ2-7,-,CASSGAVYEQYF,TGTGCCAGCAGTGGCGCGGTCTACGAGCAGTACTTC
-,TRBV7-2,16,TRBJ2-7,-,CASSSGGPGRSYEQYF,TGTGCCAGCAGCTCCGGGGGACCAGGGAGGTCCTACGAGCAGTACTTC
-,TRBV30,12,TRBJ1-2,once,CAWSHAPYGYTF,TGTGCCTGGAGTCATGCCCCGTATGGCTACACCTTC
-,TRBV7-9,17,TRBJ2-2,-,CASTPLMGAKNTGELFF,TGTGCCAGCACCCCACTGATGGGGGCGAAGAACACCGGGGAGCTGTTTTTT
-,TRBV7-8,13,TRBJ2-3,-,CASSYPRGDTQYF,TGTGCCAGCAGCTACCCTCGGGGAGATACGCAGTATTTT
TRBD1,TRBV18,14,TRBJ1-5,few,CASSPQGAGQPQHF,TGTGCCAGCTCACCACAGGGGGCTGGACAGCCCCAGCATTTT
-,TRBV7-9,14,TRBJ1-1,-,CASSFNTGTTEAFF,TGTGCCAGCAGCTTTAATACAGGGACCACTGAAGCTTTCTTT
TRBD1,TRBV29-1,11,TRBJ2-1,-,CSARQGAFAFF,TGCAGCGCCAGACAGGGGGCGTTTGCGTTCTTC
-,TRBV12-5,12,TRBJ2-5,-,CASGGAEGTQYF,TGTGCTAGTGGCGGGGCCGAGGGGACCCAGTACTTC
-,TRBV5-6,13,TRBJ2-7,-,CASSLNLGYEQYF,TGTGCCAGCAGCTTGAATTTGGGCTACGAGCAGTACTTC
TRBD1,TRBV29-1,13,TRBJ1-1,few,CSVEGQMNTEAFF,TGCAGCGTTGAGGGACAGATGAACACTGAAGCTTTCTTT
-,TRBV7-2,14,TRBJ2-3,-,CASSLGGRPDTQYF,TGTGCCAGCAGTTTAGGTGGTCGCCCAGATACGCAGTATTTT
-,TRBV7-2,15,TRBJ1-2,-,CASSPLDSTRGGYTF,TGTGCCAGCAGCCCCCTCGACAGTACCCGGGGGGGCTACACCTTC
-,TRBV18,14,TRBJ2-5,few,CASSPSGLQETQYF,TGTGCCAGCTCACCCTCGGGACTCCAAGAGACCCAGTACTTC
-,TRBV5-4,13,TRBJ2-5,-,CASSTGPLETQYF,TGTGCCAGCAGCACCGGGCCCCTGGAGACCCAGTACTTC
-,TRBV19,12,TRBJ1-1,-,CASAGVRTEAFF,TGTGCCAGCGCAGGGGTTCGCACTGAAGCTTTCTTT
-,TRBV28,15,TRBJ2-1,-,CASSLLGRIYNEQFF,TGTGCCAGCAGTCTCCTCGGCAGGATATACAATGAGCAGTTCTTC
-,TRBV2,16,TRBJ2-5,-,CASSPPRLEGQETQYF,TGTGCCAGCAGTCCCCCGCGACTAGAGGGGCAAGAGACCCAGTACTTC
-,TRBV30,14,TRBJ2-6,-,CAWSITTGANVLTF,TGTGCCTGGAGTATAACTACTGGGGCCAACGTCCTGACTTTC
-,TRBV21-1,14,TRBJ2-7,-,CASSKGGLSYEQYF,TGTGCCAGCAGCAAAGGGGGCCTGTCCTACGAGCAGTACTTC
TRBD2,TRBV7-2,15,TRBJ2-3,-,CASSAAGGPADTQYF,TGTGCCAGCAGCGCGGCGGGGGGGCCTGCAGATACGCAGTATTTT
TRBD1,TRBV5-6,14,TRBJ1-1,-,CASSLGQVNTEAFF,TGTGCCAGCAGCCTGGGACAGGTGAACACTGAAGCTTTCTTT
-,TRBV29-1,16,TRBJ2-7,-,CSQTPRCIIRDYEQYF,TGCAGCCAGACCCCACGATGTATTATACGGGACTACGAGCAGTACTTC
-,TRBV30,10,TRBJ2-3,-,CAQGGDTQYF,TGTGCCCAGGGGGGGGATACGCAGTATTTT
-,TRBV7-9,14,TRBJ2-1,-,CASSLVAAYNEQFF,TGTGCCAGCAGCTTAGTAGCTGCCTACAATGAGCAGTTCTTC
-,TRBV30,12,TRBJ1-1,-,CAWSVTRSEAFF,TGTGCCTGGAGTGTAACCCGGAGTGAAGCTTTCTTT
TRBD2,TRBV6-5,15,TRBJ2-7,-,CASSGTGGISYEQYF,TGTGCCAGCAGTGGAACGGGAGGGATCTCCTACGAGCAGTACTTC
-,TRBV5-5,15,TRBJ1-6,few,CASSPSRQGNSPLHF,TGTGCCAGCAGCCCGTCTAGGCAGGGCAATTCACCCCTCCACTTT
-,TRBV7-8,14,TRBJ1-1,-,CASSLGFVNTEAFF,TGTGCCAGCAGCTTAGGCTTCGTGAACACTGAAGCTTTCTTT
-,TRBV27,14,TRBJ1-1,-,CASTPWEGGGRAFF,TGTGCCAGTACCCCTTGGGAAGGTGGGGGGAGAGCTTTCTTT
-,TRBV5-6,13,TRBJ1-4,-,CASSLARGEKLFF,TGTGCCAGCAGCTTGGCGCGCGGGGAAAAACTGTTTTTT
TRBD1,TRBV5-6,15,TRBJ1-4,-,CASSTGQGAGEKLFF,TGTGCCAGCAGCACGGGACAGGGGGCTGGTGAAAAACTGTTTTTT
-,TRBV25-1,13,TRBJ1-2,-,CASSEKGNYGYTF,TGTGCCAGCAGTGAAAAGGGAAACTATGGCTACACCTTC
-,TRBV25-1,13,TRBJ1-1,-,CASRGTLNTEAFF,TGTGCCAGCAGAGGGACGTTGAACACTGAAGCTTTCTTT
-,TRBV2,12,TRBJ1-5,-,CASNDGNQPQHF,TGTGCCAGCAACGATGGCAATCAGCCCCAGCATTTT
-,TRBV19,16,TRBJ2-5,-,CASKWFTARAGETQYF,TGTGCCAGTAAATGGTTTACCGCCCGGGCAGGCGAGACCCAGTACTTC
-,TRBV29-1,12,TRBJ2-7,-,CSAQDSPYEQYF,TGCAGCGCTCAAGACAGCCCCTACGAGCAGTACTTC
-,TRBV27,14,TRBJ2-3,-,CASGTRTSTDTQYF,TGTGCCAGCGGTACTAGGACCAGCACAGATACGCAGTATTTT